This TCR beta chain originates from a study of T cell responses to AZD1222 COVID-19 vaccine. Generated by immunoSEQ multiplex PCR, the TCRdb table keeps only in-frame clones and is missing some. In the table there are tens of thousands of clones, about 80% of which are singletons. This CDR3 is built from 15 residues. Between the trimmed V and J ends, which lost 3 bases and 3 bases, there was a span of 12 bases. CDR1 LNHDA and CDR2 SQIVND come from the germline V gene (reference sequence). As concerns this clone: The antigen remains unidentified.

Whole-study findings and limits: Unmutated regions of variants are reportedly targeted by nearly half of spike-specific TCRs.

This chain joins TRBV19 and TRBJ2-1, with D perhaps matching TRBD1 (7 bases). Sequencing was performed on peripheral blood, taken 28 days after the second AZD1222 dose. The sequence was obtained from an adult who received the AZD1222 COVID-19 vaccine. Here the CDR3 DNA reads TGTGCCAGTAGTATGAGACAGGGAGGCTACAATGAGCAGTTCTTC. Amino acid sequence: CASSMRQGGYNEQFF.